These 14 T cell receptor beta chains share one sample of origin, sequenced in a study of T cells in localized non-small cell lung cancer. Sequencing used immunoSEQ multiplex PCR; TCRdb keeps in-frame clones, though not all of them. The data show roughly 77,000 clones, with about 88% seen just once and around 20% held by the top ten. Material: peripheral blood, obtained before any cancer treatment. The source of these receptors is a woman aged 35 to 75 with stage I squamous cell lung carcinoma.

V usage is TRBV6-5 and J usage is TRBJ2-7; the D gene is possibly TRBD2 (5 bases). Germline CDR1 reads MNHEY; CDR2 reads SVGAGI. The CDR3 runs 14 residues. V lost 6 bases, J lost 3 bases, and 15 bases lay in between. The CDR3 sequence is CASSLAKTDYEQYF. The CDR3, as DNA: TGTGCCAGCAGCCTAGCCAAAACAGACTACGAGCAGTACTTC.

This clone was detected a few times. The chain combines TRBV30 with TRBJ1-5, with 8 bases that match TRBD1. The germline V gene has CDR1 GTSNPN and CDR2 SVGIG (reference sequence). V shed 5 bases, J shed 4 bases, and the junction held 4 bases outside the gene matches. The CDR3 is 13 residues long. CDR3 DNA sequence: TGTGCCTGGGCTAGGACAGGGAATCAGCCCCAGCATTTT. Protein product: CAWARTGNQPQHF.

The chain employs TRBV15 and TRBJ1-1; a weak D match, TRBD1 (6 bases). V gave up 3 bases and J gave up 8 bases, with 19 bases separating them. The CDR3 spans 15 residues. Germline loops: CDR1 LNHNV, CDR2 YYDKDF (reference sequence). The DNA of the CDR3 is TGTGCCACCAGCAGGGGGGACATTTTGTTGGGGGAAGCTTTCTTT. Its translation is CATSRGDILLGEAFF.

CDR3 coding DNA: TGTGCCAGCAGTCCCGGGACAGGGAGAAATGAGCAGTTCTTC. Encoded protein: CASSPGTGRNEQFF. V is TRBV7-3 and J is TRBJ2-1; 9 nucleotides agree with TRBD1. Trimming at V came to 6 bases and at J to 7 bases, leaving 7 bases not matched to a gene. Per the germline V gene, CDR1 is SGHTA and CDR2 is FQGTGA. The CDR3 has 14 residues.

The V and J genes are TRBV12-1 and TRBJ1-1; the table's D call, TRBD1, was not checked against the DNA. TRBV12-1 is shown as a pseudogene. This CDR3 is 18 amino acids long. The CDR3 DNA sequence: TGTGCCAGCAGCTTTGTACCCGGGACAGGGGGCCGGAACACTGAAGCTTTCTTT. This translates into CASSFVPGTGGRNTEAFF.

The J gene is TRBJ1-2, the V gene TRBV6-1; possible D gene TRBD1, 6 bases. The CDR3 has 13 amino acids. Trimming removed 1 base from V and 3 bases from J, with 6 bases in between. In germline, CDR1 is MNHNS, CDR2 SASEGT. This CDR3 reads CASSEDRDYGYTF. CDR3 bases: TGTGCCAGCAGTGAAGACAGGGACTATGGCTACACCTTC.

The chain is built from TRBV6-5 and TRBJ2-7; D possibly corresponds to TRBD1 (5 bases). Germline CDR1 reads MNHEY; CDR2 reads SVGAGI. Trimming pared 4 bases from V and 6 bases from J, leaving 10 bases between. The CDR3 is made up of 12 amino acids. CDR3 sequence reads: CASSFPGFEQYF. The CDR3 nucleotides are TGTGCCAGCAGTTTCCCAGGGTTCGAGCAGTACTTC.

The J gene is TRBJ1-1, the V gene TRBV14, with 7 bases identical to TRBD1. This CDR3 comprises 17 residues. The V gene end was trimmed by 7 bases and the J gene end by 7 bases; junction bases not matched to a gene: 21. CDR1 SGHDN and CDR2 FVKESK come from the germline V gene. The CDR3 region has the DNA TGTGCCAGCATACCAGCTGGGACAGACCCTTGGTCGGGTGAAGCTTTCTTT. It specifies CASIPAGTDPWSGEAFF.

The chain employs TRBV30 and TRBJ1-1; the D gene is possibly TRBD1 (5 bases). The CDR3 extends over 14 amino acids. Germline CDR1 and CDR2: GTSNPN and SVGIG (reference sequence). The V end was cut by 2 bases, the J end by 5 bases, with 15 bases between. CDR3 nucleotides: TGTGCCTGGAGTCCTCGGGGGGGTAAAACTGAAGCTTTCTTT. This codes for CAWSPRGGKTEAFF.

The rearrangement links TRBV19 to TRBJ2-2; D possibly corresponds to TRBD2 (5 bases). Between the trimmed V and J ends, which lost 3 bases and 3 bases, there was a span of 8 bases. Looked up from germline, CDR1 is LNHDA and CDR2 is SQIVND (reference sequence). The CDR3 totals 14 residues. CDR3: CASSITRDTGELFF. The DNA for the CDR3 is TGTGCCAGTAGTATTACTAGAGACACCGGGGAGCTGTTTTTT.

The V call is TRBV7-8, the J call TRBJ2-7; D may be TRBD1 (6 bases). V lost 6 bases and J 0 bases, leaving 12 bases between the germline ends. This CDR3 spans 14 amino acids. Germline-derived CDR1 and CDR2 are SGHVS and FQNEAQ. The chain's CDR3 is CASSIGQYSYEQYF. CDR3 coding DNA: TGTGCCAGCAGTATCGGACAGTACTCCTACGAGCAGTACTTC.

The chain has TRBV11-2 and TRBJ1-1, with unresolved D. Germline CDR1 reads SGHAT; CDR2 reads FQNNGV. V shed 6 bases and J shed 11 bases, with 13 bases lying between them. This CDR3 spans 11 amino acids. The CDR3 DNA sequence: TGTGCCAGCAGTTCTCGTCGCTCGGCTTTCTTT. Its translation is CASSSRRSAFF.

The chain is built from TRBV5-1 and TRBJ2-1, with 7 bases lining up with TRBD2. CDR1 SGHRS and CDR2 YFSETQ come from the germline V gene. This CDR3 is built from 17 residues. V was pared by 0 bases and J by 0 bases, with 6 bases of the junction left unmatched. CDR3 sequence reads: CASSLAGAGDSYNEQFF. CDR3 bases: TGCGCCAGCAGCTTGGCCGGGGCGGGGGACTCCTACAATGAGCAGTTCTTC.

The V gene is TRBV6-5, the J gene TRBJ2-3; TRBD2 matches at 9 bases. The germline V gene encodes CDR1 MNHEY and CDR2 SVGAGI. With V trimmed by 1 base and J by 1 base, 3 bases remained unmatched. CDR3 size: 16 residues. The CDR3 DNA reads TGTGCCAGCAGTTACTACGGCGGGGGGGGCACAGATACGCAGTATTTT. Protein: CASSYYGGGGTDTQYF.